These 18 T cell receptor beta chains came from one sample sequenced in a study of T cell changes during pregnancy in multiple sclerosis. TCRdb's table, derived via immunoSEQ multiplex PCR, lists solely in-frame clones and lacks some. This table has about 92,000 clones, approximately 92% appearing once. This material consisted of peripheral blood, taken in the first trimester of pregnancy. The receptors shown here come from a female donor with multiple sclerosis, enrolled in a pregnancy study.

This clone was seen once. The CDR3 DNA is TGCGCCAGCAGCCGAACAGTGGTGGCAGATACGCAGTATTTT. Translation: CASSRTVVADTQYF. The chain has TRBV4-3 and TRBJ2-3; D is unresolved. This CDR3 has 14 amino acids. With 4 bases removed from V and 4 bases from J, the gap between germline ends came to 12 bases. Germline CDR1 reads LGHNA; CDR2 reads YSLEER.

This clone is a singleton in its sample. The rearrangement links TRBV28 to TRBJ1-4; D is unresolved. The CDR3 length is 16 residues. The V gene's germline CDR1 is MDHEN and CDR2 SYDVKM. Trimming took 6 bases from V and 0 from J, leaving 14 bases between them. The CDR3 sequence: CASSLGVRATNEKLFF. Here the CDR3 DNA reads TGTGCCAGCAGCCTTGGGGTGCGGGCAACTAATGAAAAACTGTTTTTT.

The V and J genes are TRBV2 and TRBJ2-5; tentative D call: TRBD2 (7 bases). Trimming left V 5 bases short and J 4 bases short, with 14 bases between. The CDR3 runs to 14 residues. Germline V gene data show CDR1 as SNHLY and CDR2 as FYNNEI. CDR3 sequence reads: CASSHWGGGETQYF. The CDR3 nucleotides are TGTGCCAGCAGTCATTGGGGAGGGGGAGAGACCCAGTACTTC. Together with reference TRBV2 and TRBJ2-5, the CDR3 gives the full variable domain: EPEVTQTPSHQVTQMGQEVILRCVPISNHLYFYWYRQILGQKVEFLVSFYNNEISEKSEIFDDQFSVERPDGSNFTLKIRSTKLEDSAMYFCASSHWGGGETQYFGPGTRLLVL.

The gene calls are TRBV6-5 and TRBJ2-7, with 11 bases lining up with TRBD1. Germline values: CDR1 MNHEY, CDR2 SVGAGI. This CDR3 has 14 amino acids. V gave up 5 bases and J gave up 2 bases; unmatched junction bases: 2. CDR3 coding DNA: TGTGCCAGCAGTAGGGACAGGGGGACCTACGAGCAGTACTTC. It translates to CASSRDRGTYEQYF.

The chain's CDR3 is CASSWRTRPSNTGELFF. The CDR3 region has the DNA TGTGCCAGCAGCTGGAGGACTAGGCCCTCGAACACCGGGGAGCTGTTTTTT. The chain uses TRBV7-9 and TRBJ2-2; 7 bases are shared with TRBD2. The J segment lost 0 bases and the V segment lost 4 bases, leaving 8 bases of the junction unmatched. CDR3 length: 17 residues. Germline V gives CDR1 SEHNR, CDR2 FQNEAQ (reference sequence).

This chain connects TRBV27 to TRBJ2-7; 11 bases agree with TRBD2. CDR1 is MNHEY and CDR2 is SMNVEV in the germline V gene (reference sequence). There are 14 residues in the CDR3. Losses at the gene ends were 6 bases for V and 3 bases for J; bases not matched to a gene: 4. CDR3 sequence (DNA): TGTGCCAGCAGCCGACTAGCGGGAAGCTACGAGCAGTACTTC. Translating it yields CASSRLAGSYEQYF.

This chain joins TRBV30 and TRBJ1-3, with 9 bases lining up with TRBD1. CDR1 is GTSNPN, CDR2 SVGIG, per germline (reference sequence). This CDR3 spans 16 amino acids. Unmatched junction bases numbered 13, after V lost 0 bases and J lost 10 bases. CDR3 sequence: CAWSVQGALLFGTIYF. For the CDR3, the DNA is TGTGCCTGGAGTGTACAGGGGGCTCTTTTATTTGGGACCATATATTTT.

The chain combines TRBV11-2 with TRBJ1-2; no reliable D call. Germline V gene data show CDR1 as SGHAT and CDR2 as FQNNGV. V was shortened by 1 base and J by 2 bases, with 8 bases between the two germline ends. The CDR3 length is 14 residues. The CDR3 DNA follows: TGTGCCAGCAGCTTAGCGGGGTCAAACTATGGCTACACCTTC. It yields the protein CASSLAGSNYGYTF.

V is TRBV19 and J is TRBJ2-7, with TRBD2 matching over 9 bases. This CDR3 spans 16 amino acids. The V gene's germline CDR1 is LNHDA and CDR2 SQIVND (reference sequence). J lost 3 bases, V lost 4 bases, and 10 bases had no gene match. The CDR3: CASSTSGTSLIYEQYF. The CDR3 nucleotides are TGTGCCAGTAGTACCTCCGGGACTAGCCTGATCTACGAGCAGTACTTC.

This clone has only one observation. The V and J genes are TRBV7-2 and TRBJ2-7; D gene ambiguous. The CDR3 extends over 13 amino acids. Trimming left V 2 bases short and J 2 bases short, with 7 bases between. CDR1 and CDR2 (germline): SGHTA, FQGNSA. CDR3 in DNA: TGTGCCAGCAGCTTACTGCGAACCTACGAGCAGTACTTC. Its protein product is CASSLLRTYEQYF. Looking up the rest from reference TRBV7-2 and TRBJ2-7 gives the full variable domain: GAGVSQSPSNKVTEKGKDVELRCDPISGHTALYWYRQSLGQGLEFLIYFQGNSAPDKSGLPSDRFSAERTGGSVSTLTIQRTQQEDSAVYLCASSLLRTYEQYFGPGTRLTVT.

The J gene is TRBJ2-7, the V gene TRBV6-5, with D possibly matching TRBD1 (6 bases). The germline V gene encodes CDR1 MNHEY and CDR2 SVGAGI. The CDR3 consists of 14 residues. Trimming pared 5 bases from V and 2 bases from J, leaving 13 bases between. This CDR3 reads CASSGRGPTYEQYF. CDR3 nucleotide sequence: TGTGCCAGCAGTGGCAGGGGCCCAACCTACGAGCAGTACTTC.

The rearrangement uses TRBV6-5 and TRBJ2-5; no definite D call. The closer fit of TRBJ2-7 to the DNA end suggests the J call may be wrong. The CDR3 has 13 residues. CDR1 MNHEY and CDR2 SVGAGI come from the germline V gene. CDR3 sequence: CATRGLLHGEQYF. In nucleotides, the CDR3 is TGTGCCACCCGCGGCCTCTTACATGGCGAGCAGTACTTC.

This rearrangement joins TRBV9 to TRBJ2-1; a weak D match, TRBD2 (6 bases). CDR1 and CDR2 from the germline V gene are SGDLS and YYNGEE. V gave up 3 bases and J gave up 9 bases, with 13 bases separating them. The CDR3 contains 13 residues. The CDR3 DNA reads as TGTGCCAGCAGCGCAAGACTAGTCGGTGAGCAGTTCTTC. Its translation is CASSARLVGEQFF.

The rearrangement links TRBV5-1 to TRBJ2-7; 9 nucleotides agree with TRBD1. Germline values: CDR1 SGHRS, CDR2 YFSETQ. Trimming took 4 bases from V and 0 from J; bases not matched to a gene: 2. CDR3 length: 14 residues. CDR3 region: CASSGTGTSYEQYF. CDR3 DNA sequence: TGCGCCAGCAGCGGGACAGGGACCTCCTACGAGCAGTACTTC.

CDR3 DNA sequence: TGTGCCAGCAGTCCGATACAGGGTACACAGGCTATCTATGGCTACACCTTC. This codes for CASSPIQGTQAIYGYTF. V and J are TRBV28 and TRBJ1-2, with a weak D call TRBD1 (6 bases). Germline assignment: CDR1 MDHEN and CDR2 SYDVKM. With 5 bases removed from V and 4 bases from J, the gap between germline ends came to 23 bases. The CDR3 is 17 amino acids.

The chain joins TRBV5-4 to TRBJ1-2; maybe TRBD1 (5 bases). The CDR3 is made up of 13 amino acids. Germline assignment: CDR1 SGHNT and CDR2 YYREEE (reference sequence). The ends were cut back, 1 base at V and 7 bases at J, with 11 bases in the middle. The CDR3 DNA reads TGTGCCAGCAGCTTGCAAGGGGTGGTTGGCTACACCTTC. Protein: CASSLQGVVGYTF.

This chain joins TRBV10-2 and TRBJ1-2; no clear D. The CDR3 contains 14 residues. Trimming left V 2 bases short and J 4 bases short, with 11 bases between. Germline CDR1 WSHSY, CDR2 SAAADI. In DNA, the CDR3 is TGCGCCAGCAGTGAGGGTACAGAAACCTATGGCTACACCTTC. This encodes CASSEGTETYGYTF.

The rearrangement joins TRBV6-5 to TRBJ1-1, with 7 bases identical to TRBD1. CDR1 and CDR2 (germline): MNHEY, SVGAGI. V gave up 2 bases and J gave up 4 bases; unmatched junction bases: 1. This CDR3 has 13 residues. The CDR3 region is CASSYDRATEAFF. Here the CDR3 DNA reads TGTGCCAGCAGTTACGACAGGGCCACTGAAGCTTTCTTT.